The sequence of this T cell receptor beta chain was determined in a study of blood T cell repertoires in COVID-19. Overall study context: Both acute and convalescent COVID-19 samples were obtained from the United States, Italy and Spain. T cells, B-cell-depleted T cells, or PBMCs supplied cDNA or gDNA.

As processed by the authors: Amplifying reference gene primers gave estimates of nucleated cell counts. Method: immunoSEQ multiplex PCR; TCRdb's copy keeps in-frame clones and lacks some. The V and J calls and clone size come from that table; D and trimming were worked out from the DNA. The sample yields under 250,000 clones, 89% seen once. The CDR3 is 13 residues long. Germline V gene lookup returns CDR1 SGHDT and CDR2 YYEEEE. With 0 bases removed from V and 5 bases from J, the gap between germline ends came to 9 bases. The J gene is TRBJ2-7, the V gene TRBV5-6; possibly TRBD1 for D (5 bases). Sequenced input: peripheral blood. The TCR was taken from a man aged 55 to 70 who had recovered from COVID-19. CDR3 nucleotides: TGTGCCAGCAGCTTGGACAGGACCAACGAGCAGTACTTC. Translated, it gives CASSLDRTNEQYF.